This TCR beta chain was sequenced in a study of T cells in Graves' hyperthyroidism and ophthalmopathy. Whole-study findings and limits: In blood, most of the thyroid clonotypes expanded above 0.001 were also present.

If no ophthalmopathy progression occurred within 18 months, Graves' hyperthyroidism was stable. What was amplified from RNA transcripts were TCR beta CDR3 regions. HTBI primers were the set used in a first-round RT-PCR of the TCR CDR3. TCRdb re-derived calls from the multiplex PCR reads in MiXCR, one entry per CDR3 protein. The sample lists over 650,000 distinct CDR3 sequences, roughly 17% seen once, with approximately 8.4% in the top ten. V lost 4 bases, J lost 1 base, and 5 bases stayed unmatched. Germline lookup yields CDR1 SEHNR and CDR2 FQNEAQ (reference sequence). There are 15 residues in the CDR3. In regard to this clonotype: Antigen specificity is unknown.

The TCR was taken from a man aged 18 to 30 with Graves' hyperthyroidism. The chain is built from TRBV7-9 and TRBJ2-3; TRBD1 aligns across 7 bases. Sequencing was done on a sample of blood. The CDR3: CASSWTGRGTDTQYF. The CDR3 DNA reads as TGTGCCAGCAGCTGGACAGGCCGGGGCACAGATACGCAGTATTTT. Full variable domain (missing parts from reference TRBV7-9 and TRBJ2-3): DTGVSQNPRHKITKRGQNVTFRCDPISEHNRLYWYRQTLGQGPEFLTYFQNEAQLEKSRLLSDRFSAERPKGSFSTLEIQRTEQGDSAMYLCASSWTGRGTDTQYFGPGTRLTVL.